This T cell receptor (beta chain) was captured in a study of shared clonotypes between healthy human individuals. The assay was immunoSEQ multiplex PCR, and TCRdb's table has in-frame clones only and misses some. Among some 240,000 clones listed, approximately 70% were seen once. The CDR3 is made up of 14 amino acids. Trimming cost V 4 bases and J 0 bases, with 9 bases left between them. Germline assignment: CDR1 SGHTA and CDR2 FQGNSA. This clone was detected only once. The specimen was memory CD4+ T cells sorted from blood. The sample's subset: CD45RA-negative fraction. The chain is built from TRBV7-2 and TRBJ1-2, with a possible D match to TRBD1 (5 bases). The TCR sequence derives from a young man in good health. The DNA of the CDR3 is TGTGCCAGCAGCTCAACGGGGGCTAACTATGGCTACACCTTC. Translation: CASSSTGANYGYTF.